This TCR beta chain originates from a study of cytomegalovirus exposure and HLA in healthy donors. PCR was performed using 60 Vbeta and 13 Jbeta primers. Generated by immunoSEQ multiplex PCR, the TCRdb table keeps only in-frame clones and is missing some. This sample has 120,000 or so clones; about 80% occur once, and the top ten carry roughly 3.1%. The sample taken for sequencing was PBMCs. The origin of this receptor is a man younger than 45 in good health and CMV-seronegative.

The CDR3 spells CASNLGTSTEAFF. The CDR3 coding sequence is TGTGCCAGCAATCTAGGGACTTCCACTGAAGCTTTCTTT. The J gene is TRBJ1-1, the V gene TRBV6-5; the D gene is possibly TRBD1 (5 bases). Germline lookup yields CDR1 MNHEY and CDR2 SVGAGI. Trimming took off 7 bases at V and 4 bases at J, with 13 bases between the two ends. CDR3 length: 13 residues.